These T cell receptor beta chains were read from a single sample in a study of blood T cells in healthy people across ages. TCRdb re-analysed the 5' RACE reads in MiXCR, keeping a single row per CDR3 protein. The sample includes fewer than 950,000 distinct CDR3 sequences, about 55% of them seen just once. What was sequenced was blood. The receptors here all came from a man at least 80 years old in good health. CDR3s include the opening cysteine and the closing phenylalanine or tryptophan. The D gene is left open where the match is weak. Clone size is shown for a subset of rows, as once, few, many or a class of expanded clone.

j_call d_call clone_size v_call cdr3_nt cdr3_aa
TRBJ2-1 TRBD2 few TRBV5-1 TGCGCCAGCGAGGGAGGGAGCTCCTACAATGAGCAGTTCTTC CASEGGSSYNEQFF
TRBJ1-2 - - TRBV7-9 TGTGCCAGCAGCAGGAACGACGTCCACTATGGCTACACCTTC CASSRNDVHYGYTF
TRBJ2-3 TRBD1 - TRBV10-3 TGTGCCATCAGTGAGTCAAGGGGCAGGGGGTCAGATACGCAGTATTTT CAISESRGRGSDTQYF
TRBJ2-7 TRBD2 once TRBV12-3/TRBV12-4 TGTGCCAGCAATGCGGGACTAGCGTACAATGAGCAGTACTTC CASNAGLAYNEQYF
TRBJ1-5 TRBD1 - TRBV29-1 TGCAGCGTTGGCTTGGGACAGTCTAGCAATCAGCCCCAGCATTTT CSVGLGQSSNQPQHF
TRBJ2-3 - once TRBV5-6 TGTGCCGGCAGTTCCGGGAGCCTCATCACAGATACGCAGTATTTT CAGSSGSLITDTQYF
TRBJ2-7 - - TRBV2 TGTGCCAGCAGTGAAACTTTGTACGAGCAGTACTTC CASSETLYEQYF
TRBJ1-2 - few TRBV27 TGTGCCAGCAGTTTTAGTTCAGGGACCTATGGCTACACCTTC CASSFSSGTYGYTF
TRBJ2-1 - - TRBV7-9 TGTGCCAGCAGCAGGGTGGACAATGAGCAGTTCTTC CASSRVDNEQFF
TRBJ2-5 TRBD1 few TRBV29-1 TGCAGCGTTGAAGATGGGACAGGGGAAATACAAGAGACCCAGTACTTC CSVEDGTGEIQETQYF